These 15 T cell receptor beta chains were sequenced from one sample in a study of blood T cell repertoires in COVID-19. Assay: immunoSEQ multiplex PCR; the TCRdb copy retains only in-frame clones and omits some. The sample yields roughly 150,000 clones, roughly 80% seen once. The sample was PBMCs or T cells enriched from blood (not recorded which). The receptor set was obtained from a woman aged 40 to 55 with acute COVID-19.

V is TRBV18 and J is TRBJ1-5; TRBD1 matches 7 bases. The V gene's germline CDR1 is KGHSH and CDR2 LQKENI. This CDR3 is 15 amino acids long. With V trimmed by 3 bases and J by 4 bases, 6 bases remained unmatched. For the CDR3, the DNA is TGTGCCAGCTCACCCGCGACAGGGAGGAATCAGCCCCAGCATTTT. Its protein is CASSPATGRNQPQHF. The whole variable domain, remainder taken from reference TRBV18 and TRBJ1-5, is NAGVMQNPRHLVRRRGQEARLRCSPMKGHSHVYWYRQLPEEGLKFMVYLQKENIIDESGMPKERFSAEFPKEGPSILRIQQVVRGDSAAYFCASSPATGRNQPQHFGDGTRLSIL.

The chain carries TRBV5-1 and TRBJ1-1, with a tentative D call TRBD1 (5 bases). The V gene's germline CDR1 is SGHRS and CDR2 YFSETQ. The CDR3 has 15 amino acids. V lost 4 bases, J lost 3 bases, and 16 bases lay in between. As DNA, the CDR3 is TGCGCCAGCAGCCAGGGTCTTGGTAGGGACACTGAAGCTTTCTTT. This codes for CASSQGLGRDTEAFF.

In its sample, this clone was seen once. V usage is TRBV10-2 and J usage is TRBJ1-5; D is uncertain. Germline V gives CDR1 WSHSY, CDR2 SAAADI. The CDR3 length is 15 residues. The V end was cut by 9 bases, the J end by 3 bases, with 18 bases between. The CDR3 nucleotides read TGCGCCAGTATGCCAGGCCCGGTTCACAATCAGCCCCAGCATTTT. Translation: CASMPGPVHNQPQHF.

This clone was counted between two and nine times. The genes are TRBV5-4 and TRBJ2-3, with TRBD2 as a possible D gene (5 bases). Trimming cost V 3 bases and J 0 bases, with 11 bases left between them. The V gene's germline CDR1 is SGHNT and CDR2 YYREEE (reference sequence). The CDR3 is 15 amino acids. CDR3 in DNA: TGTGCCAGCAGCTCCGGGGTGACAAGCACAGATACGCAGTATTTT. It specifies CASSSGVTSTDTQYF.

The CDR3 is CASSILDSYEQFF. Here the CDR3 DNA reads TGTGCCAGTAGTATCCTAGACAGCTATGAGCAGTTCTTC. This chain connects TRBV19 to TRBJ2-1, with D possibly matching TRBD1 (5 bases). V was pared by 3 bases and J by 8 bases, with 11 bases between. In germline, CDR1 is LNHDA, CDR2 SQIVND (reference sequence). The CDR3 has 13 amino acids.

The genes are TRBV4-2 and TRBJ1-2; D possibly corresponds to TRBD1 (5 bases). Germline V lookup: CDR1 LGHNA, CDR2 YNFKEQ. The CDR3 contains 17 residues. Trimming stripped 2 bases from V and 5 bases from J, with 21 bases between. In DNA, the CDR3 is TGTGCCAGCAGCCAACTCTATTCGGAGGGGCGCGAATATGGCTACACCTTC. This codes for CASSQLYSEGREYGYTF.

This chain uses TRBV2 with TRBJ2-3; TRBD1 agrees at 7 bases. The CDR3 is 15 amino acids. Germline loops: CDR1 SNHLY, CDR2 FYNNEI. V shed 6 bases and J 0 bases; nucleotides not matched to a gene: 6. The CDR3: CASSGQVPSTDTQYF. As DNA, the CDR3 is TGTGCCAGCAGCGGACAGGTCCCTAGCACAGATACGCAGTATTTT.

The V and J genes are TRBV5-1 and TRBJ2-3; TRBD2 aligns across 9 bases. Trimming removed 4 bases from V and 0 bases from J; junction bases left unmatched: 0. The CDR3 is made up of 14 amino acids. Germline CDR1 and CDR2: SGHRS and YFSETQ. DNA of the CDR3: TGCGCCAGCAGCACTAGCGGGAGCACAGATACGCAGTATTTT. This codes for CASSTSGSTDTQYF.

V and J are TRBV11-2 and TRBJ2-7; D might be TRBD1 (6 bases). This CDR3 has 16 amino acids. V lost 4 bases, J lost 0 bases, and 16 bases lay in between. Germline V gene sequence: CDR1 SGHAT, CDR2 FQNNGV. CDR3 in DNA: TGTGCCAGCAGCTCCCTGAAAGGGGGTAGCTCCTACGAGCAGTACGTC. The encoded protein is CASSSLKGGSSYEQYV.

The genes are TRBV6-5 and TRBJ2-1; 8 bases map to TRBD1. CDR1 MNHEY and CDR2 SVGAGI come from the germline V gene. Germline trimming cut 10 bases from V and 6 bases from J; bases unmatched to any gene: 8. This CDR3 is built from 13 residues. The CDR3 coding sequence is TGTGCCATCGGAGACAGGGGAAGCAATGAGCAGTTCTTC. It encodes CAIGDRGSNEQFF.

The CDR3 DNA sequence: TGTGCCAGCAGCGTACTCCCGTGGGGCGGGGGAACCGGGGAGCTGTTTTTT. This translates into CASSVLPWGGGTGELFF. The rearrangement uses TRBV9 and TRBJ2-2; 7 nucleotides line up with TRBD2. CDR3 length equals 17 residues. V shed 1 base and J 5 bases; nucleotides not matched to a gene: 11. The germline CDR1 and CDR2 sequences are SGDLS and YYNGEE.

The rearrangement links TRBV11-3 to TRBJ2-1; perhaps TRBD2 as D (6 bases). The germline CDR1 and CDR2 sequences are SGHNT and YENEEA. The CDR3 sequence is 15 residues long. V was cut by 5 bases and J by 1 base, with 12 bases left in between. Here the CDR3 reads CASSHSGYSYNEQFF. CDR3 DNA sequence: TGTGCCAGCAGCCATAGCGGCTATTCCTACAATGAGCAGTTCTTC. The entire variable domain, with the rest obtained from reference TRBV11-3 and TRBJ2-1, is as follows: EAGVVQSPRYKIIEKKQPVAFWCNPISGHNTLYWYLQNLGQGPELLIRYENEEAVDDSQLPKDRFSAERLKGVDSTLKIQPAELGDSAVYLCASSHSGYSYNEQFFGPGTRLTVL.

The chain joins TRBV9 to TRBJ2-5, with D unclear. V was trimmed by 4 bases and J by 4 bases, leaving 11 bases between them. This CDR3 comprises 13 residues. CDR1 is SGDLS and CDR2 is YYNGEE in the germline V gene. CDR3 region: CASSISPSETQYF. The CDR3 nucleotides read TGTGCCAGCAGCATTTCCCCCTCAGAGACCCAGTACTTC.

In this sample, this clone turned up a few times. The chain couples TRBV23-1 to TRBJ2-4; no reliable D call. Being an ORF, TRBV23-1 has a function that is uncertain. V lost 4 bases to trimming and J lost 0 bases, with 16 bases between them. This CDR3 has 17 amino acids. CDR3 sequence (DNA): TGCGCCAGCAGTCCCGAGACGGCGGTAATAGCCAAAAACATTCAGTACTTC. Amino acid sequence: CASSPETAVIAKNIQYF.

The chain is built from TRBV19 and TRBJ1-4, with TRBD1 as a possible D gene (6 bases). Trimming left V 3 bases short and J 8 bases short, with 13 bases between. CDR1 is LNHDA and CDR2 is SQIVND in the germline V gene (reference sequence). This CDR3 is built from 14 residues. The CDR3 sequence: CASSISQGNEKLFF. The DNA for the CDR3 is TGTGCCAGTAGTATCTCACAGGGAAACGAAAAACTGTTTTTT.